This T cell receptor beta chain stems from a study of radiotherapy plus CTLA-4 blockade in lung cancer. General study findings and limits: Alongside interferon-beta, early blood T cell clone dynamics were reportedly the best predictor of response. TCR clones from tumors expanded in blood after radiotherapy plus ipilimumab.

As concerns this clone: As yet, its antigen is unknown.

Repertoires were generated with immunoSEQ multiplex PCR, while TCRdb's copy carries only in-frame clones and drops some. The sample carries about 39,000 clones, about four fifths recorded once. Chemo-refractory metastatic non-small-cell lung cancer patients underwent focal radiation alongside CTLA-4 blockade with ipilimumab. The receptor comes from a human donor with non-small cell lung cancer that progressed on radiotherapy plus ipilimumab. The sample consisted of peripheral blood, taken from a patient treated with radiotherapy plus ipilimumab.

CDR3 coding DNA: TGTGCCAGCAGCCGTTGGGGCACCACCTACGAGCAGTACTTC. Translation gives CASSRWGTTYEQYF. V gene TRBV14 combines with J gene TRBJ2-7; TRBD1 might be the D (5 bases). Germline V gene lookup returns CDR1 SGHDN and CDR2 FVKESK. V lost 4 bases, J lost 2 bases, and 12 bases lay in between. The length of the CDR3 is 14 residues.